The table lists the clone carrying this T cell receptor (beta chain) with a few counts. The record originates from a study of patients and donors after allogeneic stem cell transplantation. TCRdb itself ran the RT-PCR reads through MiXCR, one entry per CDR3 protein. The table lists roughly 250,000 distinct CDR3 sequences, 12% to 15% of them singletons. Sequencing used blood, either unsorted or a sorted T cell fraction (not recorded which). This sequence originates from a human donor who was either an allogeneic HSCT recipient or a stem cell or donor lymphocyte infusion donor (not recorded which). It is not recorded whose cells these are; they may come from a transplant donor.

CDR3 in amino acids: CASSPAIAAYEQYF. The CDR3 region has the DNA TGCGCCAGCAGCCCTGCCATAGCGGCCTACGAGCAGTACTTC. This chain uses TRBV4-1 with TRBJ2-7, with D perhaps matching TRBD2 (6 bases). The CDR3 sequence is 14 residues long. Germline V CDR1 and CDR2: MGHRA, YSYEKL. Trimming pared 4 bases from V and 2 bases from J, leaving 12 bases between.